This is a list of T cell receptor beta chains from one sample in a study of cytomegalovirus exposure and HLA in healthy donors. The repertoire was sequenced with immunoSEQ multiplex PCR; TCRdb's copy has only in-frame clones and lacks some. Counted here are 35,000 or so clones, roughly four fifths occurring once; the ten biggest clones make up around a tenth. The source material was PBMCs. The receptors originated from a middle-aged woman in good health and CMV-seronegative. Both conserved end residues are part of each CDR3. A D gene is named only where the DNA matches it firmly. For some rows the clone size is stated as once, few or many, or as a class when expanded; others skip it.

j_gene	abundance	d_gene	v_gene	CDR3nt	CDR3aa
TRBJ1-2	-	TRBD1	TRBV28	TGTGCCAGCAGAAGAACAGGGGGCGCCGGCTATGGCTACACCTTC	CASRRTGGAGYGYTF
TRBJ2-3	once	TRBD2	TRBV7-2	TGTGCCAGCAGCCCTGGGGTAGCGGGGGGCAGAGATACGCAGTATTTT	CASSPGVAGGRDTQYF
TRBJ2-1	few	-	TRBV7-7	TGTGCTAGCAGCCCGGGGTGGGCCTACAATGAGCAGTTCTTC	CASSPGWAYNEQFF
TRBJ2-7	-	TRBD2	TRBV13	TGTGCCAGCAGCCCCGCTACTGGTAGCGGGGCTTACGAGCAGTACTTC	CASSPATGSGAYEQYF
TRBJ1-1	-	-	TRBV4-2	TGTGCCAGCAGAGGGAGCACAGGGATCACTGAAGCTTTCTTT	CASRGSTGITEAFF
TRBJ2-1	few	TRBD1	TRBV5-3	TGTGCCAGAAGATCCGGGACAGGACCGAATGAGCAGTTCTTC	CARRSGTGPNEQFF
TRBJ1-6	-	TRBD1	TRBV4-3	TGCGCCAGCAGCCAAACTTTCCGGGACAGGGGGCGTTCACCCCTCCACTTT	CASSQTFRDRGRSPLHF
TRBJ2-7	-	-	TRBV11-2	TGTGCCAGCAGCTTAGACGGGGGGCGCATCTACGAGCAGTACTTC	CASSLDGGRIYEQYF
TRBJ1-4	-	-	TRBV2	TGTGCCAGCAGTGAATGGCAGGGGAGTGAAAAACTGTTTTTT	CASSEWQGSEKLFF
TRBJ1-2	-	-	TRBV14	TGTGCCAGCAGCCAAGGGGGGGTGATGGACTATGGCTACACCTTC	CASSQGGVMDYGYTF
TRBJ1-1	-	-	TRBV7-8	TGTGCCAGCAGCCCCCGAGGGATAGGCCCCATGAACACTGAAGCTTTCTTT	CASSPRGIGPMNTEAFF
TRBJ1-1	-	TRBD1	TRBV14	TGTGCCAGCAGCCAAGGGGGGTCACAGGGGTTCACTGAAGCTTTCTTT	CASSQGGSQGFTEAFF
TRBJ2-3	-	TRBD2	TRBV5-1	TGCGCCAGCAGCTCTGGGACTAGCGTCGCAGATACGCAGTATTTT	CASSSGTSVADTQYF
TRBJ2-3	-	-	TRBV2	TGTGCCAGCAGTGTCGTGGGCGGAGGGGCCACAGATACGCAGTATTTT	CASSVVGGGATDTQYF
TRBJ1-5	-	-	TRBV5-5	TGTGCCAGCAGCCCGAGACAGACTAGCAATCAGCCCCAGCATTTT	CASSPRQTSNQPQHF
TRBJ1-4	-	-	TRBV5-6	TGTGCCAGCAGCCTCCTCGCAGGGGTGGATGAAAAACTGTTTTTT	CASSLLAGVDEKLFF
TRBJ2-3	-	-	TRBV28	TGTGCCAGCAGGTTCGGGGTACTAGATACGCAGTATTTT	CASRFGVLDTQYF
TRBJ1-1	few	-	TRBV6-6	TGTGCCAGCAGTTGGACGGATGAGGGACTTGAAGCTTTCTTT	CASSWTDEGLEAFF
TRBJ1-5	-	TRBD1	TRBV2	TGTGCCAGCGGGTGGGGACAGAATCAGCCCCAGCATTTT	CASGWGQNQPQHF
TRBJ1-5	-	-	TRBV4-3	TGCGCCAGCAGCCGAGGTGGTGGTAGCAATCAGCCCCAGCATTTT	CASSRGGGSNQPQHF
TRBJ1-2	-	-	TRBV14	TGTGCCAGCAGCCAAGAGACAGCCTATGGCTACACCTTC	CASSQETAYGYTF
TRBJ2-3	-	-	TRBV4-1	TGCGCCAGCAGCCCGACGGTAGCGGGCACAGATACGCAGTATTTT	CASSPTVAGTDTQYF
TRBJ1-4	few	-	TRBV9	TGTGCCAGCAGCTCCAGCGGGGGGACTAATGAAAAACTGTTTTTT	CASSSSGGTNEKLFF
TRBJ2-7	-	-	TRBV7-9	TGTGCCAGCAGCTCTAACTCCTACGAGCAGTACTTC	CASSSNSYEQYF
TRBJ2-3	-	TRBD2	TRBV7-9	TGTGCCAGCAGCTCCAGAGGGCGGGGGGATGTAGATACGCAGTATTTT	CASSSRGRGDVDTQYF
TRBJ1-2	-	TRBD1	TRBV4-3	TGCGCCAGCACCCAGACAGGGGGCAGCTATGGCTACACCTTC	CASTQTGGSYGYTF
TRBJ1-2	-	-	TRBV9	TGTGCCAGCAGCGTAGAAGCCGGTGGCTACACCTTC	CASSVEAGGYTF
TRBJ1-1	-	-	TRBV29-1	TGCAGCGTTGGGCGGAAGAACACTGAAGCTTTCTTT	CSVGRKNTEAFF
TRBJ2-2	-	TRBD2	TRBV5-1	TGCGCCAGCAGCTTTACTAGCGGGGGGAAAACCGGGGAGCTGTTTTTT	CASSFTSGGKTGELFF
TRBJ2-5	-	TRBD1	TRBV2	TGTGCCAGCAGTGAAGGGGGACAGCCCGAGACCCAGTACTTC	CASSEGGQPETQYF
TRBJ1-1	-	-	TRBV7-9	TGTGCCAGCACCCCCACGGGAAACACTGAAGCTTTCTTT	CASTPTGNTEAFF
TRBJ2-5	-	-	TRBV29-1	TGCAGCGTCAATAGAGGAGAGACCCAGTACTTC	CSVNRGETQYF
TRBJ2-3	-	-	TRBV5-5	TGTGCCAGCAGCTTATACACAGATACGCAGTATTTT	CASSLYTDTQYF
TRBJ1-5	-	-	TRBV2	TGTGCCAGCAGTGAAGGTAGGACAGTTCAGCCCCAGCATTTT	CASSEGRTVQPQHF
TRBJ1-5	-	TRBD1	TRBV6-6	TGTGCCAGCAGCCCACAGGGGGCCGATCAGCCCCAGCATTTT	CASSPQGADQPQHF
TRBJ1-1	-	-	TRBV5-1	TGCGCCAGCAGCGCCGACAGCTCAAACACTGAAGCTTTCTTT	CASSADSSNTEAFF
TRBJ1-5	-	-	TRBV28	TGTGCCAGCAGTCCCAGGGGAAGCCCCAATCAGCCCCAGCATTTT	CASSPRGSPNQPQHF
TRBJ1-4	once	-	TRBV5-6	TGTGCCAGCAGCTCCGCAGGGTTTTCAACTAATGAAAAACTGTTTTTT	CASSSAGFSTNEKLFF
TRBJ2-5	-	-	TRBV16	TGTGCCAGCGGAGGAACGGACAGCTCGTACCAAGAGACCCAGTACTTC	CASGGTDSSYQETQYF
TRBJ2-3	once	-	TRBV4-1	TGCGCCAGCAGCCAACGACTAGACAAAGATACGCAGTATTTT	CASSQRLDKDTQYF
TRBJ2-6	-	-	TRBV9	TGTGCCAGCAGCCAGTGGGGCTCCTCCTCTGGGGCCAACGTCCTGACTTTC	CASSQWGSSSGANVLTF
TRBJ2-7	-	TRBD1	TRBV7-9	TGTGCCAGCAGCTCACCCGGGACAGGGGGTCTTTCCTACGAGCAGTACTTC	CASSSPGTGGLSYEQYF
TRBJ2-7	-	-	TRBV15	TGTGCCACCGCCCTCGGGATACCGGACGAGCAGTACTTC	CATALGIPDEQYF
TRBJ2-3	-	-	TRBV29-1	TGCAGCGTTGAGTACATCTACGGGGGATTTAGCACAGATACGCAGTATTTT	CSVEYIYGGFSTDTQYF
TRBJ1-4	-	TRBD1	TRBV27	TGTGCCAGCAGTTTGGGGACAGCGAATGAAAAACTGTTTTTT	CASSLGTANEKLFF
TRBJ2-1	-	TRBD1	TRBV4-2	TGTGCCAGCAGCCAGCCCGACAGGGCCAATGAGCAGTTCTTC	CASSQPDRANEQFF
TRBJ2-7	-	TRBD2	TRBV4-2	TGTGCCAGCAGCCAAGAAGCCGGGACTAGCGGAGCCTACGAGCAGTACTTC	CASSQEAGTSGAYEQYF
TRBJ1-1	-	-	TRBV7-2	TGTGCCAGCAGCCCCCAGATGAACACTGAAGCTTTCTTT	CASSPQMNTEAFF
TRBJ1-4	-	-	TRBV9	TGTGCCAGCAGCGTAGGGCAGGGAATGTCTGGAAAACTGTTTTTT	CASSVGQGMSGKLFF
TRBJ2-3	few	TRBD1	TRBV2	TGTGCCAGCAGCAGGGACAGGAGCACAGATACGCAGTATTTT	CASSRDRSTDTQYF
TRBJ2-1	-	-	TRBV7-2	TGTGCCAGCAGCTTAGAATCTAGGAATGAGCAGTTCTTC	CASSLESRNEQFF
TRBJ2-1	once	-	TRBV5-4	TGTGCCAGCAGCCCCGGGTTTCCAGGGGCGGCGGGTGAGCAGTTCTTC	CASSPGFPGAAGEQFF
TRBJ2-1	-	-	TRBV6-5	TGTGCCAGCAGGCGATTAGAAGGGGAAGATGAGCAGTTCTTC	CASRRLEGEDEQFF
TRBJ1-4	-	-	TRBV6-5	TGTGCCAGCAGTCTTACAGTATCCTCTGAAAAACTGTTTTTT	CASSLTVSSEKLFF
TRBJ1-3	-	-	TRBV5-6	TGTGCCAGCAGCTCACTTGACAGGTTTCGCTCTGGAAACACCATATATTTT	CASSSLDRFRSGNTIYF
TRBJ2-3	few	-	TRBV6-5	TGTGCCAGCAGTTACTCCGGCGGGACTCCAGATACGCAGTATTTT	CASSYSGGTPDTQYF
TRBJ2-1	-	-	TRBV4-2	TGTGCCAGCAGCCGCGACCGCGGCTCCTACAATGAGCAGTTCTTC	CASSRDRGSYNEQFF
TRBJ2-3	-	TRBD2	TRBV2	TGTGCCAGCAGAAACCCCCGCGGGGGAAGCACAGATACGCAGTATTTT	CASRNPRGGSTDTQYF